One and the same sample provided the 16 T cell receptor beta chains below, sequenced in a study of T cell changes during pregnancy in multiple sclerosis. TCRdb's table, derived via immunoSEQ multiplex PCR, lists solely in-frame clones and lacks some. The sample carries under 45,000 clones, over 90% recorded once. The source was CD4+ T cells from peripheral blood mononuclear cells, collected in the third trimester of pregnancy. These TCRs come from a female donor in good health, enrolled as a control in a pregnancy study.

CDR3 nucleotides: TGTGCCAGCTCACCACTGGACAGCCAGAATCAGCCCCAGCATTTT. It translates to CASSPLDSQNQPQHF. The chain uses TRBV18 and TRBJ1-5, with D possibly TRBD1 on 6 matching bases. CDR3 length: 15 amino acids. Germline V gene lookup returns CDR1 KGHSH and CDR2 LQKENI. V lost 1 base to trimming and J lost 4 bases, with 11 bases between them.

The V and J genes are TRBV28 and TRBJ2-7; unclear D gene. Per germline, CDR1 MDHEN and CDR2 SYDVKM. The CDR3 has 11 amino acids. V was clipped by 5 bases and J by 5 bases, with 7 bases between them. DNA for the CDR3: TGTGCCAGCAGTGCTCAGGACGAGCAGTACTTC. It is translated as CASSAQDEQYF.

The chain uses TRBV29-1 and TRBJ2-1; 12 nucleotides agree with TRBD2. CDR3 size: 13 residues. Germline CDR1 is SQVTM and CDR2 is ANQGSEA. Trimming took 2 bases from V and 15 from J; bases not matched to a gene: 8. CDR3 bases: TGCAGCGTTGAAAGACTAGCGGGGGCCGGGGGGTTCTTC. Its protein is CSVERLAGAGGFF.

The chain carries TRBV18 and TRBJ1-4, with 9 nucleotides matching TRBD1. The CDR3 runs to 16 residues. V gave up 3 bases and J gave up 5 bases; unmatched junction bases: 7. Per the germline V gene, CDR1 is KGHSH and CDR2 is LQKENI. The CDR3 sequence: CASSPIPGQGNEKLFF. The CDR3 DNA reads TGTGCCAGCTCACCCATACCGGGACAGGGAAATGAAAAACTGTTTTTT.

This chain connects TRBV5-1 to TRBJ2-7; perhaps TRBD1 as D (6 bases). CDR1 and CDR2 from the germline V gene are SGHRS and YFSETQ. The CDR3 has 15 residues. Trimming shortened V by 4 bases and J by 5 bases, and 19 bases separated the two germline ends. The CDR3 loop is CASSQGGTTLHEQYF. The DNA for the CDR3 is TGCGCCAGCAGCCAAGGGGGAACGACGCTGCACGAGCAGTACTTC. Looking up the rest from reference TRBV5-1 and TRBJ2-7 gives the full variable domain: KAGVTQTPRYLIKTRGQQVTLSCSPISGHRSVSWYQQTPGQGLQFLFEYFSETQRNKGNFPGRFSGRQFSNSRSEMNVSTLELGDSALYLCASSQGGTTLHEQYFGPGTRLTVT.

The chain recombines TRBV5-1 with TRBJ2-1; TRBD2 aligns across 9 bases. The CDR3 length is 15 residues. Trimming at V came to 4 bases and at J to 9 bases, leaving 11 bases not matched to a gene. Germline CDR1 SGHRS, CDR2 YFSETQ. CDR3 coding DNA: TGCGCCAGCAGCACCCGACTAGCGGATCCGGTTGAGCAGTTCTTC. It encodes CASSTRLADPVEQFF.

V is TRBV5-1 and J is TRBJ2-5, with 8 positions matching TRBD2. The CDR3 has 13 residues. Germline values: CDR1 SGHRS, CDR2 YFSETQ. After removal of 4 bases from V and 5 bases from J, the junction contained 4 bases not matched to a gene. The CDR3 region is CASSPRLAETQYF. DNA for the CDR3: TGCGCCAGCAGCCCCAGACTAGCGGAGACCCAGTACTTC.

The chain carries TRBV7-8 and TRBJ1-6, with TRBD1 matching 9 bases. Germline loops: CDR1 SGHVS, CDR2 FQNEAQ. The CDR3 has 15 amino acids. The trim removed 5 bases at V and 7 bases at J, leaving 6 bases unmatched. The CDR3 protein is CASSPWDRVNSPLHF. The DNA of the CDR3 is TGTGCCAGCAGCCCGTGGGACAGGGTGAATTCACCCCTCCACTTT.

This chain links TRBV4-3 with TRBJ2-2; D may be TRBD1 (5 bases). The CDR3 loop spans 17 amino acids. Trimming stripped 0 bases from V and 5 bases from J, with 16 bases between. Germline lookup yields CDR1 LGHNA and CDR2 YSLEER. Written as DNA, the CDR3 is TGCGCCAGCAGCCAAGAAGGCAGGGCCCTAGGAACCGGGGAGCTGTTTTTT. This encodes CASSQEGRALGTGELFF.

The J gene is TRBJ1-4, the V gene TRBV21-1; TRBD1 is taken as the D call from the table, unchecked against the DNA. TRBV21-1 is a pseudogene. This CDR3 has 14 residues. The CDR3 sequence is CASSSLQGNEKLFF. The CDR3 DNA follows: TGTGCCAGCAGCTCGTTGCAGGGAAATGAAAAACTGTTTTTT.

This chain joins TRBV6-1 and TRBJ2-1; 7 nucleotides agree with TRBD2. This CDR3 spans 15 amino acids. Germline V gene data show CDR1 as MNHNS and CDR2 as SASEGT. After removal of 5 bases from V and 0 bases from J, the junction contained 4 bases not matched to a gene. CDR3 sequence reads: CASSLRGSSYNEQFF. The CDR3 DNA reads as TGTGCCAGCAGTTTGCGGGGGAGCTCCTACAATGAGCAGTTCTTC.

The chain employs TRBV19 and TRBJ1-3; 7 bases align to TRBD1. Trimming took 9 bases from V and 3 from J; bases not matched to a gene: 11. The CDR3 loop spans 15 amino acids. In germline, CDR1 is LNHDA, CDR2 SQIVND (reference sequence). CDR3 nucleotide sequence: TGTGCCAGCACCCTCAGGGGGAAATATGGAAACACCATATATTTT. This encodes CASTLRGKYGNTIYF.

This clone occurred once. The V and J genes are TRBV5-5 and TRBJ2-2, with no clear D. This CDR3 has 15 residues. V was cut by 4 bases and J by 0 bases, with 10 bases left in between. Germline CDR1 SGHKS, CDR2 YYEKEE (reference sequence). The CDR3 DNA sequence: TGTGCCAGCAGCCAGGAAAGCCCGAACACCGGGGAGCTGTTTTTT. Translating gives CASSQESPNTGELFF.

This clone was recorded only once. The chain carries TRBV19 and TRBJ2-1; 12 positions match TRBD1. This CDR3 comprises 16 residues. Trimming took 6 bases from V and 7 from J; bases not matched to a gene: 10. The germline V gene has CDR1 LNHDA and CDR2 SQIVND (reference sequence). DNA of the CDR3: TGTGCCAGTAGCGATCCGGGACAGGGGGCAGTTAATGAGCAGTTCTTC. Protein product: CASSDPGQGAVNEQFF.

J is TRBJ2-1 and V is TRBV2; tentative D call: TRBD2 (6 bases). V was trimmed by 4 bases and J by 7 bases, leaving 14 bases between them. Germline CDR1 is SNHLY and CDR2 is FYNNEI. The CDR3 runs 14 residues. The CDR3 reads CASSATLAGNEQFF. The CDR3 DNA follows: TGTGCCAGCAGTGCCACACTAGCTGGGAATGAGCAGTTCTTC.

The count of this clone is one. The V and J genes are TRBV9 and TRBJ2-5; TRBD2 is a possible D gene (6 bases). Trimming took off 2 bases at V and 6 bases at J, with 17 bases between the two ends. The germline V gene has CDR1 SGDLS and CDR2 YYNGEE. The CDR3 spans 15 residues. CDR3 DNA: TGTGCCAGCAGCGTTGGGCCCGGGAGCGTCCAGACCCAGTACTTC. Residues: CASSVGPGSVQTQYF.